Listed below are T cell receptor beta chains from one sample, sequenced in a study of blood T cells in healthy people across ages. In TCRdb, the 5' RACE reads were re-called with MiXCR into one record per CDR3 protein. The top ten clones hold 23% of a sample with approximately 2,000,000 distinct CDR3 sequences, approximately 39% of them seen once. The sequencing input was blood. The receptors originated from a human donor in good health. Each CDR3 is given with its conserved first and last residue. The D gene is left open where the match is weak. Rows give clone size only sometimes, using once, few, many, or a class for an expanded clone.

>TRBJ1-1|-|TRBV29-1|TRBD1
TGCAGCGTTATTGAGCCTAGAACAGGGGGAAACGGAGCTTTCTTT
CSVIEPRTGGNGAFF
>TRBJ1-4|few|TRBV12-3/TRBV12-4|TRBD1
TGTGCCAGAGTCCCCGCCGGGGACAGCGTTAATGAAAAACTGTTTTTT
CARVPAGDSVNEKLFF
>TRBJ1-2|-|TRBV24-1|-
TGTGCCACCAGTGATTTCCAGGACACCGACTATGGCTACACCTTC
CATSDFQDTDYGYTF
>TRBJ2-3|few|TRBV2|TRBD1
TGTGCCAGCAGACAGGACAGGAGCACAGATACGCAGTATTTT
CASRQDRSTDTQYF
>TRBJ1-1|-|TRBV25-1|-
TGTGCCAGCAGTGGACCGGGACACAAAGCTTTCTTT
CASSGPGHKAFF
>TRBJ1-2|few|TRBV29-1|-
TGCAGCGTTGGAGGAGAGGCGGGTGGCTACACCTTC
CSVGGEAGGYTF
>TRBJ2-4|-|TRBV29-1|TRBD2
TGCAGCGCCCTTGGGAATAGCGGGGGAATAGCCAAAAACATTCAGTACTTC
CSALGNSGGIAKNIQYF
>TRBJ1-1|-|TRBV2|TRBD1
TGTGCCAGCAGTGACCCCGCTTCTACAGGGGGCAAAGCTTTCTTT
CASSDPASTGGKAFF
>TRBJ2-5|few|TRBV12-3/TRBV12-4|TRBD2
TGTGCCAGCAGTTTCCGACTAGCGCGAACGGAGACCCAGTACTTC
CASSFRLARTETQYF
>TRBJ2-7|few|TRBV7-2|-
TGTGCCAGCAGCTTAAGGCGAAGCTCCTACGAGCAGTACTTC
CASSLRRSSYEQYF
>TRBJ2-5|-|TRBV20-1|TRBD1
TGCAGTGCTAGAGTGACAGGGGGCATAGGAGAGACCCAGTACTTC
CSARVTGGIGETQYF
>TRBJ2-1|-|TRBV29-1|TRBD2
TGCAGCGTGGAGCGGGGCTTGATGGGTGAGCAGTTCTTC
CSVERGLMGEQFF
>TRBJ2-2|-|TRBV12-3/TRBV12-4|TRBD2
TGTGCCAGCAGCCGAAGACTAGCGAGGACCGGGGAGCTGTTTTTT
CASSRRLARTGELFF
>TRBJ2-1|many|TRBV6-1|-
TGTGCCAGCCTAGAGCCCCATGAGCAGTTCTTC
CASLEPHEQFF
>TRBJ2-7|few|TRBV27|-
TGTGCCAGCAGTTTGATGGACCGTCAAAGAGAGTACTTC
CASSLMDRQREYF
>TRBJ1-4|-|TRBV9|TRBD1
TGTGCCAGCAGCGGTTTCGACAGGGGGAATGAAAAACTGTTTTTT
CASSGFDRGNEKLFF
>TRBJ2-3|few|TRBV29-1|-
TGCAGCGTTGATCGGACTACAGATACGCAGTATTTT
CSVDRTTDTQYF
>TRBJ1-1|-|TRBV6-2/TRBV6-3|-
TGTGCCAGCACCCAACGAAGGATGCGGGCGATGTCTGAAGCTTTCTTT
CASTQRRMRAMSEAFF
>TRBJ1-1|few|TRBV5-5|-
TGTGCCAGCAGCTACGACCCAAAACAGGACCTAAACACTGAAGCTTTCTTT
CASSYDPKQDLNTEAFF
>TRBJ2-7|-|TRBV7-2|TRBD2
TGTGCCAGCAGCTTAGAGCTGGGAGGGTCCTACGAGCAGTACTTC
CASSLELGGSYEQYF
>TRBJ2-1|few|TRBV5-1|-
TGCGCCAGCAGCCCCTCAGGGGATGGACCCTACAATGAGCAGTTCTTC
CASSPSGDGPYNEQFF
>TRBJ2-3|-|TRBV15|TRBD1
TGTGCCACCAGCTATGAGGGGGCGGCGGCAGATACGCAGTATTTT
CATSYEGAAADTQYF
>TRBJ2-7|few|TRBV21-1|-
TGTGCCAGCACCCCAAGGGAGGTGAGGACCTACGAGCAGTACTTC
CASTPREVRTYEQYF
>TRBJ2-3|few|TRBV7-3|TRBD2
TGTGCCAGCAGCTCGGGACTAGCGGGGCCCACAGATACGCAGTATTTT
CASSSGLAGPTDTQYF
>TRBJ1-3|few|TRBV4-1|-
TGCGCCAGCAGCCAAGCCCCGGGACTGACCTCTGGAAACACCATATATTTT
CASSQAPGLTSGNTIYF